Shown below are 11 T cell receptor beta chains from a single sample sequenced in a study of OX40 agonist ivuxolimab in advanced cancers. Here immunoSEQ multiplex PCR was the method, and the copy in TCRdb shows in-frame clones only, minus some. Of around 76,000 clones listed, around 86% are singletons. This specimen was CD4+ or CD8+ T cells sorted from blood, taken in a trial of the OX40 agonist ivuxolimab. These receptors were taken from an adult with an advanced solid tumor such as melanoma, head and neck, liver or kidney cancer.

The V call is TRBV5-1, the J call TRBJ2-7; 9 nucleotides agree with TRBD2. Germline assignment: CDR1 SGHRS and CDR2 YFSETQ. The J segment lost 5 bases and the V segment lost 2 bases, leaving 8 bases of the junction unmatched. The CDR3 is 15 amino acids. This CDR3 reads CASSLRGGALDEQYF. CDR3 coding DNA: TGCGCCAGCAGCTTACGCGGGGGGGCTCTCGACGAGCAGTACTTC.

The DNA for the CDR3 is TGTGCCTGGGCGGGGGGTTACTCTGGGGCCAACGTCCTGACTTTC. Protein sequence: CAWAGGYSGANVLTF. The V gene is TRBV30, the J gene TRBJ2-6; TRBD2 matches at 8 bases. Per germline, CDR1 GTSNPN and CDR2 SVGIG (reference sequence). After removal of 5 bases from V and 0 bases from J, the junction contained 3 bases not matched to a gene. The CDR3 contains 15 residues.

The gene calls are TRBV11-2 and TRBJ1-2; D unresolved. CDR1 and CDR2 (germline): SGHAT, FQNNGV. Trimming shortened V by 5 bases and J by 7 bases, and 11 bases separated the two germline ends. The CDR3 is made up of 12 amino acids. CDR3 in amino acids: CASSQGSGGYTF. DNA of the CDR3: TGTGCCAGCAGCCAAGGAAGTGGTGGCTACACCTTC.

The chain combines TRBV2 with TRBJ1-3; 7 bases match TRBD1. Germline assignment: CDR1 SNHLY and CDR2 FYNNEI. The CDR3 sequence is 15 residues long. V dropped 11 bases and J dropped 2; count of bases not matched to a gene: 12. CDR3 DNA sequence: TGTGCCTGCGCGTTGGAGGGGGCGGCTGGAAACACCATATATTTT. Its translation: CACALEGAAGNTIYF.

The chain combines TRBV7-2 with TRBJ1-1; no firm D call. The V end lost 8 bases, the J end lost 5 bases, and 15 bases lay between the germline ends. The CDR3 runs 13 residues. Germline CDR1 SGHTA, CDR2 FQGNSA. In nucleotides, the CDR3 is TGTGCCAGCTCCCTCGGACGGATGACTGAAGCTTTCTTT. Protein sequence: CASSLGRMTEAFF.

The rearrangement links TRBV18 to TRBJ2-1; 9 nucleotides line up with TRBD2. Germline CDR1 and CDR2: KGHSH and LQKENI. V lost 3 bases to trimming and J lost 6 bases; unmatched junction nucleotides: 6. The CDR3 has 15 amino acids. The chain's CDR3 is CASSPILAGSNEQFF. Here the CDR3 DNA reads TGTGCCAGCTCACCGATTCTAGCGGGGTCCAATGAGCAGTTCTTC.

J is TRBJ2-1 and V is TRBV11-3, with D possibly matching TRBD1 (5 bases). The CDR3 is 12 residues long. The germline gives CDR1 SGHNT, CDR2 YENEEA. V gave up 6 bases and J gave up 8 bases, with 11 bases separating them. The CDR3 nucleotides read TGTGCCAGCAGTCAGACAGATGATGAGCAGTTCTTC. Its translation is CASSQTDDEQFF.

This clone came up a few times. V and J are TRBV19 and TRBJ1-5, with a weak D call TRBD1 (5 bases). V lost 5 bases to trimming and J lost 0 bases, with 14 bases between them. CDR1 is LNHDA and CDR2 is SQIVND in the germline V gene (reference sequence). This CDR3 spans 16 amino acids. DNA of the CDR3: TGTGCCAGTAGTTTCCTGGGGCGGCATAGCAATCAGCCCCAGCATTTT. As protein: CASSFLGRHSNQPQHF.

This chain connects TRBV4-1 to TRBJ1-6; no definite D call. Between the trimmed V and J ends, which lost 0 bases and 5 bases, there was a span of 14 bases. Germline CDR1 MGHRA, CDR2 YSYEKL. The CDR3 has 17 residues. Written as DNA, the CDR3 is TGCGCCAGCAGCCAAGATGGACCCTTGAGGAATAATTCACCCCTCCACTTT. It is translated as CASSQDGPLRNNSPLHF.

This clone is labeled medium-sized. The CDR3 bases are TGTGCCTCCCGGTCGGGCGACAGGGGTAGTTCACCCCTCCACTTT. Residues: CASRSGDRGSSPLHF. The V gene is TRBV10-3, the J gene TRBJ1-6, with 8 positions matching TRBD1. Germline assignment: CDR1 ENHRY and CDR2 SYGVKD. The CDR3 is 15 residues long. Unmatched junction bases numbered 15, after V lost 11 bases and J lost 9 bases.

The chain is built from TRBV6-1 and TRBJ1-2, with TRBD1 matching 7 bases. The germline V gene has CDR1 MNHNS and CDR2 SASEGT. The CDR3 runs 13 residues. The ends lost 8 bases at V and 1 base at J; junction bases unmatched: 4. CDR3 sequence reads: CASSRDSNYGYTF. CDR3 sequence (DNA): TGTGCCAGCTCCCGGGACAGTAACTATGGCTACACCTTC.